A selection of T cell receptor beta chains follows, all from one sample in a study of blood T cells in healthy people across ages. TCRdb re-called the 5' RACE reads through MiXCR, storing one row per CDR3 protein. Here the sample spans over a million distinct CDR3 sequences, roughly 40% being singletons. Source material: blood. The receptors derive from a woman aged 18-29 years in good health. Both conserved end residues are part of each CDR3. The order of the fields is clone size, V gene, J gene, D gene, CDR3 protein, CDR3 DNA. D genes are given only for firm matches. Rows may omit the clone size; those that give it use once, few, many or a size class.

clone size: NA; V gene: TRBV10-3; J gene: TRBJ1-2; D gene: NA; CDR3 protein: CAISDPERGGTF; CDR3 DNA: TGTGCCATCAGTGACCCGGAAAGAGGAGGCACCTTC
clone size: few; V gene: TRBV20-1; J gene: TRBJ2-7; D gene: TRBD1; CDR3 protein: CSATTGGVSYEQYF; CDR3 DNA: TGCAGTGCTACGACAGGGGGGGTATCCTACGAGCAGTACTTC
clone size: few; V gene: TRBV3-1; J gene: TRBJ1-2; D gene: NA; CDR3 protein: CASSRGAGYTF; CDR3 DNA: TGTGCCAGCAGCCGGGGGGCTGGCTACACCTTC
clone size: NA; V gene: TRBV27; J gene: TRBJ1-1; D gene: NA; CDR3 protein: CASSLVISGVAEAFF; CDR3 DNA: TGTGCCAGCAGTTTAGTCATATCAGGGGTCGCTGAAGCTTTCTTT
clone size: NA; V gene: TRBV20-1; J gene: TRBJ1-2; D gene: NA; CDR3 protein: CSTSESGGGDYGYTF; CDR3 DNA: NA
clone size: NA; V gene: TRBV27; J gene: TRBJ2-1; D gene: TRBD1; CDR3 protein: CASSLGTGSNEQFF; CDR3 DNA: TGTGCCAGCAGTTTAGGGACAGGCAGCAATGAGCAGTTCTTC
clone size: NA; V gene: TRBV7-9; J gene: TRBJ1-1; D gene: TRBD1; CDR3 protein: CAGETGTGSEAFF; CDR3 DNA: TGTGCCGGAGAAACCGGGACAGGTAGTGAAGCTTTCTTT
clone size: NA; V gene: TRBV12-3/TRBV12-4; J gene: TRBJ2-7; D gene: NA; CDR3 protein: CASSLSGGGWYEQYF; CDR3 DNA: TGTGCCAGCAGTTTATCCGGGGGCGGGTGGTACGAGCAGTACTTC
clone size: NA; V gene: TRBV12-3/TRBV12-4; J gene: TRBJ2-7; D gene: TRBD1; CDR3 protein: CASSSIRDRSYEQYF; CDR3 DNA: TGTGCCAGCAGTTCTATCCGGGACAGGAGTTACGAGCAGTACTTC
clone size: NA; V gene: TRBV24-1; J gene: TRBJ1-2; D gene: TRBD1; CDR3 protein: CATSDLGTAYGYTF; CDR3 DNA: TGTGCCACCAGTGATTTGGGGACAGCTTATGGCTACACCTTC
clone size: NA; V gene: TRBV9; J gene: TRBJ2-3; D gene: TRBD2; CDR3 protein: CASSVRAGGTDTQYF; CDR3 DNA: TGTGCCAGCAGCGTCCGGGCGGGAGGCACAGATACGCAGTATTTT
clone size: NA; V gene: TRBV3-1; J gene: TRBJ1-2; D gene: TRBD1; CDR3 protein: CASSQDSTGTGGYGYTF; CDR3 DNA: TGTGCCAGCAGCCAAGATAGTACCGGGACAGGGGGCTATGGCTACACCTTC
clone size: few; V gene: TRBV9; J gene: TRBJ1-4; D gene: NA; CDR3 protein: CASSTGLGEKLFF; CDR3 DNA: TGTGCCAGCAGTACAGGGTTAGGTGAAAAACTGTTTTTT
clone size: NA; V gene: TRBV5-1; J gene: TRBJ2-3; D gene: TRBD2; CDR3 protein: CASSLEAGGAYF; CDR3 DNA: TGCGCCAGCAGCTTGGAGGCGGGGGGGGCGTATTTT
clone size: NA; V gene: TRBV20-1; J gene: TRBJ2-5; D gene: NA; CDR3 protein: CSARRSEPPLETQYF; CDR3 DNA: TGCAGTGCTAGAAGGTCGGAGCCGCCTCTGGAGACCCAGTACTTC
clone size: many; V gene: TRBV6-1; J gene: TRBJ1-2; D gene: NA; CDR3 protein: CASSARDGYTF; CDR3 DNA: TGTGCCAGCAGTGCTCGGGATGGCTACACCTTC
clone size: few; V gene: TRBV9; J gene: TRBJ2-1; D gene: TRBD2; CDR3 protein: CASSVRGTSGASSYNEQFF; CDR3 DNA: TGTGCCAGCAGCGTAAGGGGGACTAGCGGGGCCAGCTCCTACAATGAGCAGTTCTTC
clone size: NA; V gene: TRBV6-5; J gene: TRBJ2-5; D gene: TRBD2; CDR3 protein: CASSSGLAGLRTQYF; CDR3 DNA: TGTGCCAGCAGTTCGGGACTAGCGGGACTAAGGACCCAGTACTTC
clone size: NA; V gene: TRBV21-1; J gene: TRBJ2-2; D gene: NA; CDR3 protein: CASSKGRPSGRASIGELFF; CDR3 DNA: TGTGCCAGCAGCAAAGGTCGGCCTAGCGGGAGGGCCTCTATCGGGGAGCTGTTTTTT
clone size: NA; V gene: TRBV21-1; J gene: TRBJ2-1; D gene: NA; CDR3 protein: CASSACFRGDEQFF; CDR3 DNA: TGTGCCAGCAGCGCCTGCTTCCGGGGCGATGAGCAGTTCTTC
clone size: few; V gene: TRBV20-1; J gene: TRBJ2-7; D gene: TRBD2; CDR3 protein: CSAISGGSYEQYF; CDR3 DNA: TGCAGTGCTATAAGCGGGGGGAGTTACGAGCAGTACTTC
clone size: once; V gene: TRBV20-1; J gene: TRBJ1-6; D gene: NA; CDR3 protein: CSARPSGTYTSPLHF; CDR3 DNA: TGCAGTGCTAGGCCGTCCGGGACCTATACTTCACCCCTCCACTTT
clone size: NA; V gene: TRBV4-1; J gene: TRBJ1-2; D gene: NA; CDR3 protein: CASSQDLGAAHYGYTF; CDR3 DNA: TGCGCCAGCAGCCAAGATCTGGGGGCGGCCCACTATGGCTACACCTTC
clone size: few; V gene: TRBV20-1; J gene: TRBJ2-7; D gene: TRBD2; CDR3 protein: CSVGSGRNEQYF; CDR3 DNA: TGCAGTGTGGGTAGCGGGAGGAATGAGCAGTACTTC
clone size: many; V gene: TRBV20-1; J gene: TRBJ1-2; D gene: NA; CDR3 protein: CSARPGWRGYTF; CDR3 DNA: TGCAGTGCTAGGCCTGGATGGCGTGGCTACACCTTC
clone size: few; V gene: TRBV7-9; J gene: TRBJ1-6; D gene: TRBD1; CDR3 protein: CASSLDRIRSDSPLHF; CDR3 DNA: TGTGCCAGCAGCTTGGACAGGATTAGGTCGGATTCACCCCTCCACTTT
clone size: NA; V gene: TRBV7-2; J gene: TRBJ2-5; D gene: TRBD2; CDR3 protein: CASSLELAAQYF; CDR3 DNA: TGTGCCAGCAGCTTAGAACTAGCGGCCCAGTACTTC
clone size: once; V gene: TRBV6-2/TRBV6-3; J gene: TRBJ2-7; D gene: NA; CDR3 protein: CASSDPIASATYNEQYF; CDR3 DNA: TGTGCCAGCAGTGACCCTATCGCTAGCGCTACCTACAATGAGCAGTACTTC
clone size: NA; V gene: TRBV20-1; J gene: TRBJ2-3; D gene: NA; CDR3 protein: CSAKEGSGPTDTQYF; CDR3 DNA: TGCAGTGCTAAAGAAGGGTCGGGGCCCACAGATACGCAGTATTTT
clone size: few; V gene: TRBV10-3; J gene: TRBJ2-7; D gene: NA; CDR3 protein: CAVSGVGGYEQYF; CDR3 DNA: TGTGCCGTTTCAGGGGTTGGCGGCTACGAGCAGTACTTC
clone size: few; V gene: TRBV6-1; J gene: TRBJ2-1; D gene: NA; CDR3 protein: CATRGGSSYNEQFF; CDR3 DNA: TGTGCCACCCGTGGGGGGAGCTCCTACAATGAGCAGTTCTTC
clone size: NA; V gene: TRBV20-1; J gene: TRBJ2-7; D gene: NA; CDR3 protein: CSASGGTSYEQYF; CDR3 DNA: TGCAGTGCTAGCGGGGGAACCTCCTACGAGCAGTACTTC
clone size: NA; V gene: TRBV30; J gene: TRBJ2-5; D gene: TRBD1; CDR3 protein: CAWNLRTGRETQYF; CDR3 DNA: TGTGCCTGGAACCTTAGGACAGGGAGGGAGACCCAGTACTTC
clone size: NA; V gene: TRBV20-1; J gene: TRBJ2-1; D gene: TRBD2; CDR3 protein: CSAPRTSENEQFF; CDR3 DNA: TGCAGTGCCCCCCGGACTAGCGAAAACGAGCAGTTCTTC
clone size: NA; V gene: TRBV4-1; J gene: TRBJ2-7; D gene: TRBD2; CDR3 protein: CASSLRLSGGPVEQYF; CDR3 DNA: TGCGCCAGCAGCCTCCGCCTAAGCGGGGGGCCCGTCGAGCAGTACTTC
clone size: NA; V gene: TRBV6-6; J gene: TRBJ1-3; D gene: NA; CDR3 protein: CASSYSTPGSSGNTIYF; CDR3 DNA: TGTGCCAGCAGTTACTCGACGCCAGGGAGCTCTGGAAACACCATATATTTT
clone size: many; V gene: TRBV12-3/TRBV12-4; J gene: TRBJ2-7; D gene: NA; CDR3 protein: CASTIQGYEQYF; CDR3 DNA: TGTGCCAGCACTATACAGGGATACGAGCAGTACTTC
clone size: once; V gene: TRBV12-3/TRBV12-4; J gene: TRBJ1-1; D gene: NA; CDR3 protein: CASSLGDPRVTEAFF; CDR3 DNA: TGTGCCAGCAGTTTAGGGGACCCCCGGGTCACTGAAGCTTTCTTT
clone size: few; V gene: TRBV29-1; J gene: TRBJ2-7; D gene: NA; CDR3 protein: CSVARSSYEQYF; CDR3 DNA: TGCAGCGTCGCGCGGTCATCCTACGAGCAGTACTTC
clone size: NA; V gene: TRBV18; J gene: TRBJ1-2; D gene: NA; CDR3 protein: CASSPVAGLTSDGYTF; CDR3 DNA: TGTGCCAGCTCACCAGTCGCGGGTCTGACCTCGGATGGCTACACCTTC
clone size: NA; V gene: TRBV7-9; J gene: TRBJ2-7; D gene: TRBD2; CDR3 protein: CASSLAMGLAYEQYF; CDR3 DNA: TGTGCCAGCAGCTTAGCGATGGGACTAGCTTACGAGCAGTACTTC
clone size: few; V gene: TRBV7-2; J gene: TRBJ1-6; D gene: NA; CDR3 protein: CASSLASRQNYNSPLHF; CDR3 DNA: TGTGCCAGCAGCTTAGCAAGTCGACAGAACTATAATTCACCCCTCCACTTT
clone size: NA; V gene: TRBV24-1; J gene: TRBJ2-1; D gene: NA; CDR3 protein: CATSDSDSSASYNEQFF; CDR3 DNA: TGTGCCACCAGTGATTCGGACTCTTCCGCATCCTACAATGAGCAGTTCTTC
clone size: many; V gene: TRBV11-2; J gene: TRBJ2-3; D gene: NA; CDR3 protein: CASSLDRGDTQYF; CDR3 DNA: TGTGCCAGCAGCTTAGATCGAGGAGATACGCAGTATTTT
clone size: few; V gene: TRBV20-1; J gene: TRBJ2-7; D gene: TRBD2; CDR3 protein: CSARGSGGYYEQYF; CDR3 DNA: TGCAGTGCTAGAGGTAGCGGGGGATACTACGAGCAGTACTTC
clone size: NA; V gene: TRBV7-8; J gene: TRBJ1-2; D gene: NA; CDR3 protein: CASSSATANYGYTF; CDR3 DNA: TGTGCCAGCAGCTCGGCGACGGCTAACTATGGCTACACCTTC
clone size: NA; V gene: TRBV29-1; J gene: TRBJ1-1; D gene: NA; CDR3 protein: CSVGEGFPEAFF; CDR3 DNA: TGCAGCGTTGGAGAGGGCTTCCCTGAAGCTTTCTTT
clone size: NA; V gene: TRBV27; J gene: TRBJ2-7; D gene: NA; CDR3 protein: CASSLSGMGVEQYF; CDR3 DNA: TGTGCCAGCAGTTTATCGGGGATGGGGGTCGAGCAGTACTTC
clone size: few; V gene: TRBV10-3; J gene: TRBJ2-1; D gene: TRBD1; CDR3 protein: CAIRDRGLYEQFF; CDR3 DNA: TGTGCCATCAGGGACAGGGGATTATACGAGCAGTTCTTC
clone size: few; V gene: TRBV2; J gene: TRBJ2-1; D gene: TRBD1; CDR3 protein: CASSTGTGSYNEQFF; CDR3 DNA: TGTGCCAGCAGTACCGGGACAGGGTCCTACAATGAGCAGTTCTTC
clone size: few; V gene: TRBV4-1; J gene: TRBJ2-1; D gene: NA; CDR3 protein: CASSQGRAGSNEQFF; CDR3 DNA: TGCGCCAGCAGCCAAGGGCGGGCAGGGAGCAATGAGCAGTTCTTC
clone size: NA; V gene: TRBV12-3/TRBV12-4; J gene: TRBJ2-7; D gene: NA; CDR3 protein: CASGVGSDEQYF; CDR3 DNA: TGTGCCAGCGGAGTGGGGTCTGACGAGCAGTACTTC
clone size: NA; V gene: TRBV27; J gene: TRBJ1-1; D gene: NA; CDR3 protein: CAISPLPGQNTEAFF; CDR3 DNA: TGTGCCATCAGTCCGCTTCCCGGCCAGAACACTGAAGCTTTCTTT
clone size: NA; V gene: TRBV24-1; J gene: TRBJ2-5; D gene: NA; CDR3 protein: CATSAGGGETQYF; CDR3 DNA: TGTGCCACCAGTGCGGGTGGCGGGGAGACCCAGTACTTC
clone size: few; V gene: TRBV4-1; J gene: TRBJ2-1; D gene: NA; CDR3 protein: CASSQVQGDYNEQFF; CDR3 DNA: TGCGCCAGCAGCCAAGTACAGGGAGACTACAATGAGCAGTTCTTC